This TCR beta chain was identified in a study of control samples from healthy donors and cancer patients. The assay was immunoSEQ multiplex PCR, and TCRdb's table has in-frame clones only and misses some. The top ten hold roughly 9.8% of the sample, which has roughly 98,000 clones, almost 85% seen once. The CDR3 extends over 15 amino acids. Germline CDR1 reads SGHNT; CDR2 reads YYREEE (reference sequence). V was clipped by 2 bases and J by 0 bases, with 9 bases between them. This chain uses TRBV5-4 with TRBJ2-1; possibly TRBD2 for D (6 bases). This receptor was taken from a woman in her fifties or sixties in good health. Sample: blood. CDR3 protein: CASSLGGFSYNEQFF. The CDR3, as DNA: TGTGCCAGCAGCTTAGGAGGGTTCTCCTACAATGAGCAGTTCTTC. Filled out from reference TRBV5-4 and TRBJ2-1, the complete variable domain reads ETGVTQSPTHLIKTRGQQVTLRCSSQSGHNTVSWYQQALGQGPQFIFQYYREEENGRGNFPPRFSGLQFPNYSSELNVNALELDDSALYLCASSLGGFSYNEQFFGPGTRLTVL.